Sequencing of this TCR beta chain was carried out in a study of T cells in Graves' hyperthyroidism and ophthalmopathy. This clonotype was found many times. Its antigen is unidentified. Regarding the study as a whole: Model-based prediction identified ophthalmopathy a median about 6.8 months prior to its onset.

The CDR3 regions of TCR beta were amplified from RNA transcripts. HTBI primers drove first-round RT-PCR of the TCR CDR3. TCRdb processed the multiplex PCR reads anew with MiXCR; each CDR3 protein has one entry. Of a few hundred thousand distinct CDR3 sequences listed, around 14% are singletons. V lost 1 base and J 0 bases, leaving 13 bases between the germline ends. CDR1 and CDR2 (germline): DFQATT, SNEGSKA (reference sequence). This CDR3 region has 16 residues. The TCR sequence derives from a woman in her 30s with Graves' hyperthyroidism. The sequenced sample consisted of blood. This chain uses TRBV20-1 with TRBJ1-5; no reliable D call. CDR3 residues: CSARVPVNYSNQPQHF. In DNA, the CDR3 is TGCAGTGCTAGAGTTCCCGTGAACTATAGCAATCAGCCCCAGCATTTT.